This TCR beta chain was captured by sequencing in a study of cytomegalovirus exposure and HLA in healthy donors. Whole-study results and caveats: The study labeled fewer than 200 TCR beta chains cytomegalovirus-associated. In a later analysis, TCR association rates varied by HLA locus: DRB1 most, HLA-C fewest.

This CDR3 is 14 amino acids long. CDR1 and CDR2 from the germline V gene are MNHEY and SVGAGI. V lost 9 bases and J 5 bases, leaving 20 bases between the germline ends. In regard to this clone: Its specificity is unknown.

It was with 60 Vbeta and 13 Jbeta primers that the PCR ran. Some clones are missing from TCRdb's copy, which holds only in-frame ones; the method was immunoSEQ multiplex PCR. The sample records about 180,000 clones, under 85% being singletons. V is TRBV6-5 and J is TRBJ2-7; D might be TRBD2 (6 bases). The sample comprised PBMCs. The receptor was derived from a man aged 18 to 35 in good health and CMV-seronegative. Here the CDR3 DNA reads TGTGCCAGATGCAACGGCGGAGGGTGGGACGAGCAGTACTTC. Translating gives CARCNGGGWDEQYF.